The clone carrying this T cell receptor (beta chain) was recorded a few times. Antigen unknown. A single base separates this from a much larger clone, so it may be a read error. Using its own MiXCR run on the multiplex PCR reads, TCRdb lists one record per CDR3 protein. The data contain tens of thousands of distinct CDR3 sequences, approximately 30% of them singletons. This sample is drawn from a study of breast tumors, draining lymph nodes, adjacent tissues. General study findings and limits: Data only fit, rather than demonstrated, lymph node origin of most tumor T cells. Tumor TCR diversity was below lymph nodes but above nontumor tissue. Data fit most tumor T cells coming from lymph node, expanding in tumor. Compared with basal-like, luminal-like tumors shared significantly more repertoire with nontumor tissue.

The V and J ends lost 5 bases and 6 bases respectively, with 10 bases between them. Germline V CDR1 and CDR2: LGHDT, YNNKEL (reference sequence). This CDR3 is built from 12 residues. Axillary draining lymph nodes of breast cancer patients supplied the node samples. The rearrangement joins TRBV3-1 to TRBJ1-2; D possibly corresponds to TRBD1 (6 bases). The sample was axillary lymph node tissue. The sequence was obtained from a female donor with breast cancer. Some clones in this sample may be carry-over from other donors' samples. CDR3: CASSSGAHGYTF. DNA for the CDR3: TGTGCCAGCAGCTCAGGGGCGCATGGCTACACCTTC.